This passage covers 22 T cell receptor beta chains from one sample sequenced in a study of shared clonotypes between healthy human individuals. Only in-frame clones appear in the TCRdb table, and some are missing; sequencing was by immunoSEQ multiplex PCR. This sample yields roughly 2 million clones, of which approximately 95% are seen a single time; more than 0.1% belongs to the top ten. Sequencing was done on a sample of naive CD4+ T cells sorted from blood. As for subset: CD45RA+ positively selected. These receptors were collected from a man younger than 30 in good health.

V and J are TRBV2 and TRBJ2-7; unclear D gene. Trimming cost V 4 bases and J 0 bases, with 7 bases left between them. This CDR3 has 13 amino acids. Germline V CDR1 and CDR2: SNHLY, FYNNEI. CDR3 nucleotide sequence: TGTGCCAGCAGTGGAGAGGCCTCCTACGAGCAGTACTTC. The encoded protein is CASSGEASYEQYF.

This sequence joins TRBV5-1 and TRBJ1-1; D might be TRBD1 (6 bases). CDR3 length: 15 residues. Trimming stripped 0 bases from V and 1 base from J, with 10 bases between. Germline V gene lookup returns CDR1 SGHRS and CDR2 YFSETQ. CDR3 region: CASSLATGTNTEAFF. The CDR3 DNA reads TGCGCCAGCAGCTTGGCGACAGGTACGAACACTGAAGCTTTCTTT.

The rearrangement links TRBV7-9 to TRBJ2-5, with TRBD1 as a possible D gene (6 bases). CDR3 size: 15 residues. The germline gives CDR1 SEHNR, CDR2 FQNEAQ (reference sequence). Trimming shortened V by 5 bases and J by 1 base, and 14 bases separated the two germline ends. CDR3 bases: TGTGCCAGCAGCCCGGATGGGACATCCCAAGAGACCCAGTACTTC. As protein: CASSPDGTSQETQYF. Combining the CDR3 with reference TRBV7-9 and TRBJ2-5 gives the whole variable domain DTGVSQNPRHKITKRGQNVTFRCDPISEHNRLYWYRQTLGQGPEFLTYFQNEAQLEKSRLLSDRFSAERPKGSFSTLEIQRTEQGDSAMYLCASSPDGTSQETQYFGPGTRLLVL.

This clone was observed a few times. The V and J genes are TRBV6-1 and TRBJ1-1; D is unresolved. V lost 6 bases to trimming and J lost 0 bases, with 14 bases between them. CDR3 length: 15 amino acids. From germline, CDR1 is MNHNS and CDR2 SASEGT. CDR3 residues: CASRARSPMNTEAFF. The CDR3 coding sequence is TGTGCCAGCAGGGCACGCTCTCCAATGAACACTGAAGCTTTCTTT.

This clone came up once. In nucleotides, the CDR3 is TGTGCCAGCAGCTTGGGTCGAATCTCCTACGAGCAGTACTTC. This encodes CASSLGRISYEQYF. This rearrangement joins TRBV7-9 to TRBJ2-7, with D unresolved. V lost 3 bases and J 0 bases, leaving 9 bases between the germline ends. Germline V gene lookup returns CDR1 SEHNR and CDR2 FQNEAQ (reference sequence). This CDR3 region has 14 residues.

This clone was counted a single time. The chain uses TRBV18 and TRBJ2-7; 11 bases line up with TRBD1. The CDR3 consists of 14 residues. Germline V gene sequence: CDR1 KGHSH, CDR2 LQKENI. V dropped 4 bases and J dropped 4; count of bases not matched to a gene: 3. This CDR3 reads CASSLGQGAYEQYF. DNA for the CDR3: TGTGCCAGCTCACTCGGACAGGGGGCTTACGAGCAGTACTTC.

This clone appeared a few times. The V and J genes are TRBV7-6 and TRBJ1-6; 7 nucleotides match TRBD1. CDR1 and CDR2 (germline): SGHVS, FNYEAQ. The length of the CDR3 is 14 residues. V gave up 2 bases and J gave up 6 bases; unmatched junction bases: 1. The CDR3 reads CASSLTGVNSPLHF. CDR3 nucleotides: TGTGCCAGCAGCTTAACAGGGGTTAATTCACCCCTCCACTTT.

The rearrangement joins TRBV4-3 to TRBJ2-7; 8 bases line up with TRBD1. From germline, CDR1 is LGHNA and CDR2 YSLEER. V shed 2 bases and J 3 bases; nucleotides not matched to a gene: 12. The CDR3 is 17 amino acids. As DNA, the CDR3 is TGCGCCAGCAGCCAAACCGGACAGGGCCCAGCCCTCTACGAGCAGTACTTC. Translating it yields CASSQTGQGPALYEQYF.

V usage is TRBV10-1 and J usage is TRBJ2-7, with D tentatively TRBD1 (5 bases). This CDR3 is built from 13 residues. Trimming pared 4 bases from V and 5 bases from J, leaving 12 bases between. Germline CDR1 and CDR2: WNHNN and SYGVQD (reference sequence). The CDR3 nucleotides are TGCGCCAGCAGTGTTGCAGGGAAAGACGAGCAGTACTTC. Protein product: CASSVAGKDEQYF.

On this clone itself: At the DNA level, this CDR3 is encoded by other sequences in the same sample as well. The CDR3 protein is CASSFQGAYEQYF. CDR3 nucleotides: TGTGCCAGTAGTTTTCAGGGAGCTTACGAGCAGTACTTC. The rearrangement joins TRBV19 to TRBJ2-7, with D possibly called TRBD1 or TRBD2 (5 bases each). The CDR3 extends over 13 amino acids. The germline CDR1 and CDR2 sequences are LNHDA and SQIVND (reference sequence). V was trimmed by 5 bases and J by 4 bases, leaving 12 bases between them.

V and J are TRBV19 and TRBJ2-1, with TRBD1 matching over 7 bases. The trim removed 7 bases at V and 4 bases at J, leaving 7 bases unmatched. This CDR3 is built from 14 residues. Germline loops: CDR1 LNHDA, CDR2 SQIVND (reference sequence). The CDR3, as DNA: TGTGCCAGTAACCCGGACAGGAGTTACAATGAGCAGTTCTTC. This encodes CASNPDRSYNEQFF.

This chain uses TRBV6-1 with TRBJ1-2; D perhaps matches TRBD1 (5 bases). Germline loops: CDR1 MNHNS, CDR2 SASEGT. This CDR3 comprises 12 residues. V was cut by 3 bases and J by 11 bases, with 13 bases left in between. CDR3 DNA sequence: TGTGCCAGCAGTGAGGGAGGGGTTTTATACACCTTC. Amino acids: CASSEGGVLYTF.

This chain connects TRBV6-5 to TRBJ2-1, with 9 bases aligning to TRBD1. CDR3 size: 15 residues. Germline CDR1 MNHEY, CDR2 SVGAGI. J lost 7 bases, V lost 7 bases, and 11 bases had no gene match. In DNA, the CDR3 is TGTGCCAGCAAACCTCCGGGACAGGGTAAAAATGAGCAGTTCTTC. It is translated as CASKPPGQGKNEQFF.

The rearrangement joins TRBV5-6 to TRBJ2-6; 8 nucleotides match TRBD1. This CDR3 contains 18 residues. V lost 0 bases, J lost 0 bases, and 5 bases stayed unmatched. Germline CDR1 reads SGHDT; CDR2 reads YYEEEE. The CDR3 spells CASSLGPTGVSGANVLTF. DNA of the CDR3: TGTGCCAGCAGCTTGGGGCCGACAGGGGTCTCTGGGGCCAACGTCCTGACTTTC.

With respect to this clone: Within the sample, other DNA sequences also encode this same CDR3. J is TRBJ1-1 and V is TRBV5-1, with a weak D call TRBD1 (5 bases). Trimming left V 0 bases short and J 1 base short, with 10 bases between. The CDR3 is 15 residues long. The germline V gene encodes CDR1 SGHRS and CDR2 YFSETQ. The CDR3 spells CASSLAGRTNTEAFF. CDR3 in DNA: TGCGCCAGCAGCTTGGCGGGACGGACGAACACTGAAGCTTTCTTT.

The chain employs TRBV15 and TRBJ2-1, with TRBD1 as a possible D gene (6 bases). This CDR3 comprises 15 residues. Per the germline V gene, CDR1 is LNHNV and CDR2 is YYDKDF (reference sequence). V was pared by 1 base and J by 0 bases, with 7 bases between. CDR3 region: CATSRGTVSYNEQFF. The DNA for the CDR3 is TGTGCCACCAGCAGAGGGACAGTCTCCTACAATGAGCAGTTCTTC. The variable domain in full, with the rest retrieved from reference TRBV15 and TRBJ2-1, is DAMVIQNPRYQVTQFGKPVTLSCSQTLNHNVMYWYQQKSSQAPKLLFHYYDKDFNNEADTPDNFQSRRPNTSFCFLDIRSPGLGDTAMYLCATSRGTVSYNEQFFGPGTRLTVL.

In this sample, this clone turned up once. This chain connects TRBV30 to TRBJ1-1; 11 bases align to TRBD1. The J segment lost 4 bases and the V segment lost 3 bases, leaving 4 bases of the junction unmatched. The germline V gene has CDR1 GTSNPN and CDR2 SVGIG (reference sequence). There are 14 residues in the CDR3. The chain's CDR3 is CAWRRTGGRTEAFF. The CDR3 nucleotides read TGTGCCTGGAGGAGGACAGGGGGCCGCACTGAAGCTTTCTTT.

This chain uses TRBV9 with TRBJ2-5, with TRBD2 as a possible D gene (5 bases). Germline assignment: CDR1 SGDLS and CDR2 YYNGEE. The V end lost 2 bases, the J end lost 2 bases, and 10 bases lay between the germline ends. There are 14 residues in the CDR3. CDR3 in DNA: TGTGCCAGCAGCGTTTCGGGAACACAAGAGACCCAGTACTTC. This encodes CASSVSGTQETQYF. Based on the CDR3 plus reference TRBV9 and TRBJ2-5, the full variable domain is DSGVTQTPKHLITATGQRVTLRCSPRSGDLSVYWYQQSLDQGLQFLIQYYNGEERAKGNILERFSAQQFPDLHSELNLSSLELGDSALYFCASSVSGTQETQYFGPGTRLLVL.

This clone has only one observation. The CDR3 end shows no conserved phenylalanine or tryptophan, and so a read error is likely. No DNA is shown, since the ends of the CDR3 on it are uncertain; the CDR3 is the one TCRdb lists. The J gene is TRBJ2-7, the V gene TRBV6-1; the table's TRBD1 call for D was not verified on the DNA. CDR1 and CDR2 from the germline V gene are MNHNS and SASEGT. The CDR3 length is 11 residues, termini included. The chain's CDR3 is CASRTGQGAHL.

J is TRBJ1-2 and V is TRBV21-1. TRBV21-1 is an annotated pseudogene. This CDR3 contains 16 residues. For the CDR3, the DNA is TGTGCCAGCAGCAAAGTTTACGTCACCCGGGGCTATGGCTACACCTTC. Encoded protein: CASSKVYVTRGYGYTF.

CDR3 sequence (DNA): TGTGCCAGCAGTGGGTTCGCTGAAGCTTTCTTT. This codes for CASSGFAEAFF. The gene calls are TRBV2 and TRBJ1-1; D gene ambiguous. The germline V gene encodes CDR1 SNHLY and CDR2 FYNNEI. V was trimmed by 4 bases and J by 6 bases, leaving 6 bases between them. CDR3 length: 11 amino acids.

V usage is TRBV6-6 and J usage is TRBJ2-1, with 8 positions matching TRBD2. The CDR3 contains 15 residues. Trimming cost V 5 bases and J 0 bases; bases outside gene matches: 3. CDR1 is MNHNY and CDR2 is SVGAGI in the germline V gene (reference sequence). The CDR3, as DNA: TGTGCCAGCAGTATAGCGGGGTACTCCTACAATGAGCAGTTCTTC. It specifies CASSIAGYSYNEQFF.